Listed below are T cell receptor beta chains from one sample, sequenced in a study of T cell clonotyping in hematopoietic cell transplantation. Profiling relied on immunoSEQ multiplex PCR, and the TCRdb table lists in-frame clones only, not all of them. The sample holds more than 5,000 clones, roughly four fifths seen once. Sequencing was performed on peripheral blood mononuclear cells, taken 100 days after allogeneic stem cell transplant. The receptors derive from a male patient between 60 and 69 years old who had an allogeneic stem cell transplant, so T cells may come from the graft donor. Some clones in this sample may be carry-over from other donors' samples. Both conserved end residues are part of each CDR3. The D gene is left open where the match is weak. Clone sizes are given selectively: once, few, many, or a class where the clone is expanded.

D	V	size	J	DNA	CDR3
TRBD2	TRBV19	.	TRBJ2-6	TGTGCCAGGATGAAGCGGGGATCCCCCTGGTTTGACAACGTCCTGACTTTC	CARMKRGSPWFDNVLTF
.	TRBV7-3	.	TRBJ2-2	TGTGCCAGCAGCTTACAAGCACTGAACACCGGGGAGCTGTTTTTT	CASSLQALNTGELFF
TRBD2	TRBV7-6	.	TRBJ2-3	TGTGCCAGCAGCATACTAGCGGGAGGTACAGATACGCAGTATTTT	CASSILAGGTDTQYF
TRBD1	TRBV27	.	TRBJ1-1	TGTGCCAGCAGTTTATGGTTGGGACAGGGTCGTGGGACTGAAGCTTTCTTT	CASSLWLGQGRGTEAFF
TRBD2	TRBV9	.	TRBJ2-5	TGTGCCAGCAGCGTGGGACTAGCGGGAGACGGTGAGACCCAGTACTTC	CASSVGLAGDGETQYF
.	TRBV4-3	once	TRBJ2-7	TGCGCCAGCAGCTTGGGAAGGAGTAAAGAGCAGTACTTC	CASSLGRSKEQYF
TRBD1	TRBV6-4	.	TRBJ1-6	TGTGCCAGCAACAGGGGGAAGAGCTCCTATAATTCACCCCTCCACTTT	CASNRGKSSYNSPLHF
.	TRBV7-3	.	TRBJ2-7	TGTGCCAGCAGCCCCCAGGGGGGGGCCTACGAGCAGTACTTC	CASSPQGGAYEQYF
.	TRBV7-2	.	TRBJ1-2	TGTGCCAGCAGCCCCACTTCACCTACAGGGCTAGCTAACTATGGCTACACCTTC	CASSPTSPTGLANYGYTF
TRBD1	TRBV19	few	TRBJ2-7	TGTGCCAGTAGTCCCCTCCCGGGACAGGGGGACGAGCAGTACTTC	CASSPLPGQGDEQYF
.	TRBV4-1	once	TRBJ2-5	TGCGCCAGCAGCCAAGATGAAGGGACATTAGAGACCCAGTACTTC	CASSQDEGTLETQYF
.	TRBV11-2	.	TRBJ1-2	TGTGCCAGCAGCTTATTCGGGGGAGGGTATGGCTACACCTTC	CASSLFGGGYGYTF
TRBD2	TRBV2	few	TRBJ2-7	TGTGCCAGCAGTGAATTTTTCGGGGGGACGGTCTCCTACGAGCAGTACTTC	CASSEFFGGTVSYEQYF
TRBD1	TRBV4-3	.	TRBJ2-7	TGCGCCAGCAGCCAATCCGGGACAGGCGGCTACGAGCAGTACTTC	CASSQSGTGGYEQYF
.	TRBV9	.	TRBJ2-3	TGTGCCAGCAGTACGGACGGGGACACAGATACGCAGTATTTT	CASSTDGDTDTQYF
TRBD2	TRBV19	.	TRBJ2-1	TGTGCCAGTAGTACCAGGGGCGGGAGGGCCAATGAGCAGTTCTTC	CASSTRGGRANEQFF
.	TRBV27	few	TRBJ1-2	TGTGCCAGCAGTTTATCGAGAGCGGCAGGGAACTATGGCTACACCTTC	CASSLSRAAGNYGYTF
.	TRBV5-1	.	TRBJ1-1	TGCGCCAGCCTACGAGGAGGGACGGGGAGCCTGAACACTGAAGCTTTCTTT	CASLRGGTGSLNTEAFF
TRBD1	TRBV30	.	TRBJ1-2	TGTGCCTGGAGTCCGGGACAGAACTATGGCTACACCTTC	CAWSPGQNYGYTF
.	TRBV9	.	TRBJ1-1	TGTGCCAGCAGCGTGGGGAATATGAACACTGAAGCTTTCTTT	CASSVGNMNTEAFF
.	TRBV30	.	TRBJ2-7	TGTGCCTGGGGCCAGGGATACGAGCAGTACTTC	CAWGQGYEQYF
TRBD2	TRBV6-5	.	TRBJ2-2	TGTGCCAGCAGCAGACGAGCGGGAAGTGCCGGGGAGCTGTTTTTT	CASSRRAGSAGELFF
.	TRBV10-1	.	TRBJ1-6	TGCGCCAGCAGACGGGACACCGATGAGGATTCACCCCTCCACTTT	CASRRDTDEDSPLHF
TRBD1	TRBV30	.	TRBJ2-7	TGTGCCTGGAGTGGAATAGGACAGGGGTACGAGCAGTACTTC	CAWSGIGQGYEQYF
.	TRBV6-1	.	TRBJ1-1	TGTGCCAGCATTTACCGGGACAAAACAGCTTTCTTT	CASIYRDKTAFF
TRBD2	TRBV5-1	.	TRBJ2-1	TGCGCCAGCAGCTTGTTAGCGGGAGGTAGTAATGAGCAGTTCTTC	CASSLLAGGSNEQFF
.	TRBV5-8	.	TRBJ2-5	TGTGCCAGCAGCCAGGGCCGGATGCGGGAGACCCAGTACTTC	CASSQGRMRETQYF
TRBD1	TRBV6-5	.	TRBJ2-5	TGTGCCAGCAGTACCGAACAGGGGCGACAAGAGACCCAGTACTTC	CASSTEQGRQETQYF
.	TRBV9	.	TRBJ2-7	TGTGCCAGCAGCCCCGGTAGCGGTTCCTACGAGCAGTACTTC	CASSPGSGSYEQYF